This T cell receptor (beta chain) was retrieved from a study of pediatric ulcerative colitis. J was trimmed by 2 bases and V by 4 bases; bases with no gene match: 10. This CDR3 is 17 amino acids long. Germline CDR1 and CDR2: SGHTS and YDEGEE. This was a survey-level run. The table came from immunoSEQ multiplex PCR; TCRdb's copy has only in-frame clones and leaves some out. The table has about 35,000 clones, roughly 81% seen once. During colonoscopy, one to two rectal pinch biopsies were collected. The sequence came from a boy between 10 and 17 years old with mild ulcerative colitis. V usage is TRBV5-8 and J usage is TRBJ1-5; 9 positions match TRBD1. The sequenced sample was gut tissue. CDR3 protein: CASSPGTGRYGNQPQHF. The CDR3 coding sequence is TGTGCCAGCAGCCCGGGGACAGGGAGGTACGGCAATCAGCCCCAGCATTTT. Based on the CDR3 plus reference TRBV5-8 and TRBJ1-5, the full variable domain is EAGVTQSPTHLIKTRGQQATLRCSPISGHTSVYWYQQALGLGLQFLLWYDEGEERNRGNFPPRFSGRQFPNYSSELNVNALELEDSALYLCASSPGTGRYGNQPQHFGDGTRLSIL.